A single sample gave rise to the 4 T cell receptor beta chains below, sequenced in a study of CD8 T cells in ankylosing spondylitis. Study-wide results and limits: What appeared characteristic of ankylosing spondylitis blood was a TCR beta motif of several highly homologous variants.

Their antigens are not known. TCRdb processed the 5' RACE reads anew with MiXCR; each CDR3 protein has one entry. The sample contains hundreds of thousands of distinct CDR3 sequences, 15% to 20% of which appear only once. The sample comprised blood, either unsorted or a sorted T cell fraction (not recorded which). These receptors were taken from a male donor with ankylosing spondylitis.

This clonotype was seen ten or more times. The rearrangement uses TRBV29-1 and TRBJ2-1; D gene unclear. The V end lost 5 bases, the J end lost 3 bases, and 11 bases lay between the germline ends. The CDR3 contains 13 residues. Germline values: CDR1 SQVTM, CDR2 ANQGSEA. The CDR3 spells CSVLESSYNEQFF. The CDR3 bases are TGCAGCGTTTTAGAGTCCAGCTACAATGAGCAGTTCTTC.

The rearrangement uses TRBV28 and TRBJ2-1; D ambiguous. There are 11 residues in the CDR3. The V gene lost 5 bases and the J gene lost 14 bases, with 13 bases spanning the gap. CDR1 MDHEN and CDR2 SYDVKM come from the germline V gene. The CDR3 loop is CASSPGRPKFF. DNA for the CDR3: TGTGCCAGCAGTCCCGGACGGCCGAAGTTCTTC.

This clonotype has more than one count but fewer than ten. The rearrangement uses TRBV20-1 and TRBJ1-1; 7 positions match TRBD1. Trimming at V came to 0 bases and at J to 5 bases, leaving 6 bases not matched to a gene. The germline CDR1 and CDR2 sequences are DFQATT and SNEGSKA (reference sequence). The CDR3 runs to 14 residues. CDR3 residues: CSARDLEQGTEAFF. CDR3 bases: TGCAGTGCTAGAGATCTTGAACAGGGGACTGAAGCTTTCTTT.

The V gene is TRBV3-1, the J gene TRBJ1-1, with D unclear. CDR3 length: 12 amino acids. V dropped 1 base and J dropped 10 bases, with 10 bases sitting between them. CDR1 and CDR2 (germline): LGHDT, YNNKEL (reference sequence). The CDR3 protein is CASSQGAGRAFF. In DNA form, the CDR3 reads TGTGCCAGCAGCCAAGGAGCGGGGAGAGCTTTCTTT.